The sample holds a few counts of the clone carrying this T cell receptor beta chain. Its antigen is not identified. The protocol was immunoSEQ multiplex PCR, while the TCRdb copy is restricted to in-frame clones and leaves out a portion. Seen here are about 270,000 clones, 94% observed once, and the top ten hold around 0.58%. These data are taken from a study of T cell responses to AZD1222 COVID-19 vaccine. In germline, CDR1 is MDHEN, CDR2 SYDVKM. V lost 3 bases to trimming and J lost 1 base, with 10 bases between them. This CDR3 has 15 residues. General study findings and limits: Compared with day 0, the breadth and depth of the Spike-specific TCR repertoire rose significantly after two doses of AZD1222. In all cases, repertoires were sampled only after the peak T cell response.

The genes are TRBV28 and TRBJ1-5; no firm D call. The sequence was collected from an adult who received the AZD1222 COVID-19 vaccine. Sequenced here: peripheral blood, sampled 28 days after the second AZD1222 dose. CDR3 in amino acids: CASSFAGASNQPQHF. The CDR3 nucleotides read TGTGCCAGCAGTTTCGCGGGCGCAAGCAATCAGCCCCAGCATTTT.